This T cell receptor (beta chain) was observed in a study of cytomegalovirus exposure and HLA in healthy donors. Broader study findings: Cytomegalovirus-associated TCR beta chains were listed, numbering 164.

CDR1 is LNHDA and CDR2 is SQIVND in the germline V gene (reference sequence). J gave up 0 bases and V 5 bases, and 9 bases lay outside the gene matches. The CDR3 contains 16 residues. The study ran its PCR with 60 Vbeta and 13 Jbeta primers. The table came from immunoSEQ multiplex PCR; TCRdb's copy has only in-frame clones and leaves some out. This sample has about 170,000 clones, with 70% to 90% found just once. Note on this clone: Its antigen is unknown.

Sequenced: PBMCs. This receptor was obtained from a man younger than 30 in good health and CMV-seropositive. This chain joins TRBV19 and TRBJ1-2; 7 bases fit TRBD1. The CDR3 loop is CASSRTGANSNYGYTF. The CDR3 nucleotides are TGTGCCAGTAGTCGAACAGGGGCAAATTCTAACTATGGCTACACCTTC.